These 10 T cell receptor beta chains were sequenced from one sample in a study of Graves' ophthalmopathy and Graves' hyperthyroidism. The sequenced template was RNA, covering the TCR beta CDR3 region. Scientists carried out first-round RT-PCR using HTBI primers and then a second-round multiplex PCR. TCRdb analysed the multiplex PCR reads with MiXCR anew, one entry per CDR3 protein. The repertoire includes about 58,000 distinct CDR3 sequences, 45% to 55% of them detected once, and 4.7% sits in the top ten. The sample was peripheral blood. These receptor sequences come from an adult woman with Graves' ophthalmopathy.

The CDR3: CASSHQGANEKLFF. As DNA, the CDR3 is TGTGCCAGCAGCCACCAGGGGGCTAATGAAAAACTGTTTTTT. The chain carries TRBV14 and TRBJ1-4, with 7 bases aligning to TRBD1. Per germline, CDR1 SGHDN and CDR2 FVKESK. V gave up 3 bases and J gave up 3 bases; unmatched junction bases: 1. There are 14 residues in the CDR3.

This clonotype was seen ten or more times. The V and J genes are TRBV28 and TRBJ1-2, with D possibly being TRBD1 (5 bases). This CDR3 is built from 13 residues. From germline, CDR1 is MDHEN and CDR2 SYDVKM. Deletions cut 7 bases from V and 4 bases from J, with 13 bases between. The CDR3 spells CASTSGRLYGYTF. For the CDR3, the DNA is TGTGCCAGCACGTCGGGGCGACTCTATGGCTACACCTTC.

For this clonotype: Germline and junction disagree at one end, which may indicate a read error. The gene calls are TRBV20-1 and TRBJ1-5, with 11 bases lining up with TRBD1. Per germline, CDR1 DFQATT and CDR2 SNEGSKA (reference sequence). CDR3 length: 18 residues. This chain's CDR3 is CSARGVMDRGLWNQPQHF. The CDR3 DNA follows: TGCAGTGCGAGAGGAGTCATGGACAGGGGGCTTTGGAATCAGCCCCAGCATTTT.

The J gene is TRBJ2-7, the V gene TRBV20-1, with 10 bases matching TRBD1. CDR3 length equals 13 residues. CDR1 is DFQATT, CDR2 SNEGSKA, per germline (reference sequence). The V gene end was trimmed by 6 bases and the J gene end by 5 bases; junction bases not matched to a gene: 7. This CDR3 reads CSATGTGANEQYF. The CDR3 DNA is TGCAGTGCCACAGGGACAGGGGCGAACGAGCAGTACTTC.

This clonotype appeared many times. The chain uses TRBV11-2 and TRBJ2-2; 7 bases agree with TRBD2. Germline V lookup: CDR1 SGHAT, CDR2 FQNNGV. The CDR3 consists of 16 residues. Losses at the gene ends were 1 base for V and 0 bases for J; bases not matched to a gene: 2. The CDR3 is CASSLGAGTNTGELFF. CDR3 DNA: TGTGCCAGCAGCTTAGGAGCGGGAACGAACACCGGGGAGCTGTTTTTT.

This clonotype was counted between two and nine times. V is TRBV19 and J is TRBJ1-1; possibly TRBD1 for D (5 bases). The length of the CDR3 is 15 residues. The germline V gene has CDR1 LNHDA and CDR2 SQIVND (reference sequence). V was shortened by 6 bases and J by 1 base, with 15 bases between the two germline ends. The CDR3 spells CASRRLSQGNTEAFF. Written as DNA, the CDR3 is TGTGCCAGTAGGCGGCTTTCTCAGGGGAACACTGAAGCTTTCTTT.

Points on this clonotype: The DNA is left out, because the CDR3 cannot be placed on it with certainty; the CDR3 is given as TCRdb lists it. The rearrangement uses TRBV10-3 and TRBJ2-7; the D segment call TRBD2 is taken from the table without a DNA check. The CDR3 contains 15 residues when both ends are counted. The V gene's germline CDR1 is ENHRY and CDR2 SYGVKD. This chain's CDR3 is CAICSARDGPYEQYF.

The chain has TRBV20-1 and TRBJ2-3, with 7 bases that match TRBD2. V lost 6 bases and J lost 5; bases outside the gene matches: 2. Germline lookup yields CDR1 DFQATT and CDR2 SNEGSKA (reference sequence). The CDR3 extends over 11 amino acids. The CDR3: CSAVAGDTQYF. The CDR3 DNA is TGCAGTGCAGTAGCGGGAGATACGCAGTATTTT.

Turning to this clonotype: A read error may produce the germline difference seen at one junction end. The genes are TRBV6-1 and TRBJ2-1; 12 bases match TRBD2. Germline lookup yields CDR1 MNHNS and CDR2 SASEGT. This CDR3 has 15 amino acids. The CDR3: CASRTSGSFYNEQCF. The CDR3 bases are TGTGCCAGCAGGACTAGCGGGAGCTTCTACAATGAGCAGTGCTTC.

The CDR3 region is CSAREQYF. For the CDR3, the DNA is TGCAGTGCTAGAGAGCAGTACTTC. The V gene is TRBV20-1, the J gene TRBJ2-7; D remains unclear. The CDR3 consists of 8 residues. Germline V lookup: CDR1 DFQATT, CDR2 SNEGSKA (reference sequence). The V gene lost 0 bases and the J gene lost 9 bases, with 0 bases spanning the gap.